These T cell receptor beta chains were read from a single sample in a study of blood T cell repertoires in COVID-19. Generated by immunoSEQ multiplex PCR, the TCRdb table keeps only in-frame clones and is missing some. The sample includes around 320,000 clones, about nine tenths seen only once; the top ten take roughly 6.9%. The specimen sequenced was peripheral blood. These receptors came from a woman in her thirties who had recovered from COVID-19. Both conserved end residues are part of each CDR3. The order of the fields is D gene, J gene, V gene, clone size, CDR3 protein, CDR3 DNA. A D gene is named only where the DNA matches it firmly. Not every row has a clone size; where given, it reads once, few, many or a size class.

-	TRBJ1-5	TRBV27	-	CASSFSLGSQPQHF	TGTGCCAGCAGTTTTTCGCTGGGGAGTCAGCCCCAGCATTTT
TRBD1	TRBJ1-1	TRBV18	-	CASSPTGGDTEAFF	TGTGCCAGCTCCCCGACAGGGGGAGACACTGAAGCTTTCTTT
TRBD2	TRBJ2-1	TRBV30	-	CAWTGTSGTRSYNEQFF	TGTGCCTGGACTGGGACTAGCGGAACCCGATCCTACAATGAGCAGTTCTTC
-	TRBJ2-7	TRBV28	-	CASQSGYEQYF	TGTGCCAGCCAATCCGGGTACGAGCAGTACTTC
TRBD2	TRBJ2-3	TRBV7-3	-	CASSLTLAGGPDTQYF	TGTGCCAGCAGCTTAACTTTAGCGGGGGGCCCAGATACGCAGTATTTT
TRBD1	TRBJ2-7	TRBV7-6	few	CASSLGGTGGSSYEQYF	TGTGCCAGCAGCTTAGGTGGGACAGGGGGCAGCTCCTACGAGCAGTACTTC
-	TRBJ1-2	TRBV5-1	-	CASSSLAGSYGYTF	TGCGCCAGCAGCTCCCTGGCGGGCAGTTATGGCTACACCTTC
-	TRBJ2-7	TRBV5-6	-	CASSSPGGLSYEQYF	TGTGCCAGCAGCTCCCCCGGCGGGCTAAGCTACGAGCAGTACTTC
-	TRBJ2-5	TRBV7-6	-	CASSLGNQETQYF	TGTGCCAGCAGCTTGGGCAACCAAGAGACCCAGTACTTC
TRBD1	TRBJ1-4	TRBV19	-	CASRRTGGHEKLFF	TGTGCCAGTAGGCGGACAGGGGGCCATGAAAAACTGTTTTTT
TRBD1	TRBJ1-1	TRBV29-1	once	CSEWTGSTTEAFF	TGCAGCGAGTGGACAGGGTCGACCACTGAAGCTTTCTTT
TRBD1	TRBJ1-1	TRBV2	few	CASKGQMNTEAFF	TGTGCCAGCAAGGGACAGATGAACACTGAAGCTTTCTTT
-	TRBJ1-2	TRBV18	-	CASSPQPRDGYTF	TGTGCCAGCTCACCACAGCCCAGGGATGGCTACACCTTC
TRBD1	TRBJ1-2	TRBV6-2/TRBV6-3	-	CASSYTGTGSGYTF	TGTGCCAGCAGTTACACCGGGACAGGGTCTGGCTACACCTTC
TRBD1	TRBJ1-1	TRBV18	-	CASSPPGSRTGSQGAFF	TGTGCCAGCTCACCACCAGGATCCAGGACAGGGAGCCAGGGAGCTTTCTTT
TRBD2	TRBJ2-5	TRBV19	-	CASSSGTRGETQYF	TGTGCCAGTAGTTCCGGGACTAGAGGAGAGACCCAGTACTTC
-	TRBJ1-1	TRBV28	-	CASSEGRTEAFF	TGTGCCAGCAGTGAGGGGAGGACTGAAGCTTTCTTT